These T cell receptor beta chains were read from a single sample in a study of regulatory T cells in long-lasting Graves disease. From the multiplex PCR reads, TCRdb called clonotypes with MiXCR, one entry per CDR3 protein. In the table there are 200,000 to 250,000 distinct CDR3 sequences, about 17% of which are singletons. This specimen consisted of peripheral blood mononuclear cells (PBMCs), obtained at new diagnosis, from a patient treated with antithyroid drugs. These receptors were collected from a female donor with Graves disease. Both conserved end residues are part of each CDR3. The order of the fields is V gene, D gene, clone size, J gene, CDR3 DNA, CDR3 protein. The D gene is left open where the match is weak. The size of a clone is reported for some rows only, either as once, few or many, or as a class for expanded clones.

V gene: TRBV7-8; D gene: TRBD1; clone size: many; J gene: TRBJ2-7; CDR3 DNA: TGTGCCAGCAGCTTAAGGACAGGGAGTACTAGCAGTAATATTTTAAGAGAGCAGTACTTC; CDR3 protein: CASSLRTGSTSSNILREQYF
V gene: TRBV7-8; D gene: -; clone size: many; J gene: TRBJ2-2; CDR3 DNA: TGTGCCAGCAACCTTACTCGGGGTAGCACCGGGGAGCTGTTTTTT; CDR3 protein: CASNLTRGSTGELFF
V gene: TRBV24-1; D gene: -; clone size: many; J gene: TRBJ2-3; CDR3 DNA: TGTGCCACCACAGGGGATGGTAGCACAGATACGCAGTATTTT; CDR3 protein: CATTGDGSTDTQYF
V gene: TRBV28; D gene: -; clone size: many; J gene: TRBJ1-2; CDR3 DNA: TGTGCCAGCAGCGGGGGATACTATGGCTACACCTTC; CDR3 protein: CASSGGYYGYTF
V gene: TRBV2; D gene: TRBD2; clone size: -; J gene: TRBJ2-1; CDR3 DNA: TGTGCCAGCAGTACTGGACTAGCGGAATACAATGAGCAGTTCTTC; CDR3 protein: CASSTGLAEYNEQFF
V gene: TRBV9; D gene: TRBD2; clone size: many; J gene: TRBJ2-5; CDR3 DNA: TGTGCCAGCAGCGTAGAGGGGACTAGCGGGAGGGCCCAAGAGACCCAGTACTTC; CDR3 protein: CASSVEGTSGRAQETQYF
V gene: TRBV18; D gene: -; clone size: -; J gene: TRBJ2-1; CDR3 DNA: TGTGCCAGCTCCCCCGGGACAATGGGGAATGAGCAGTTCTTC; CDR3 protein: CASSPGTMGNEQFF
V gene: TRBV27; D gene: -; clone size: -; J gene: TRBJ2-1; CDR3 DNA: TGTGCCAGCAGTCTCCCGGGTGGTTATGAGCAGTTCTTC; CDR3 protein: CASSLPGGYEQFF
V gene: TRBV6-2/TRBV6-3; D gene: TRBD1; clone size: many; J gene: TRBJ1-2; CDR3 DNA: TGTGCCAGCAGGCTAACAGGGGCCGCGGGCTACACCTTC; CDR3 protein: CASRLTGAAGYTF
V gene: TRBV30; D gene: TRBD2; clone size: once; J gene: TRBJ2-7; CDR3 DNA: TGTTCCTGGAGGGTTGGACGGTGGGGGGGAACCTACGAGCAGTACTTC; CDR3 protein: CSWRVGRWGGTYEQYF
V gene: TRBV19; D gene: TRBD1; clone size: many; J gene: TRBJ1-3; CDR3 DNA: TGTGCCAGTACCTCTCCCCGGACAGGGACCTTGGGGACGGACACCATATATTTT; CDR3 protein: CASTSPRTGTLGTDTIYF
V gene: TRBV28; D gene: -; clone size: many; J gene: TRBJ1-1; CDR3 DNA: TGTGCCAGCAGTTTAGGGGGATGGAGCGGTAACATGAACACTGAAGCTTTCTTT; CDR3 protein: CASSLGGWSGNMNTEAFF
V gene: TRBV18; D gene: TRBD1; clone size: many; J gene: TRBJ1-3; CDR3 DNA: TGTGCCAGCTCACCACCGGGACAGGAGGAATTCACCATATATTTT; CDR3 protein: CASSPPGQEEFTIYF
V gene: TRBV27; D gene: -; clone size: -; J gene: TRBJ1-5; CDR3 DNA: TGTGCCAGCAGTTCGCCTGGGATGGGGCAGCCCCAGCATTTT; CDR3 protein: CASSSPGMGQPQHF
V gene: TRBV6-1; D gene: -; clone size: many; J gene: TRBJ1-4; CDR3 DNA: TGTGCCAGCAGTGATCTCCTCGGGGGCGCAAATGAAAAACTGTTTTTT; CDR3 protein: CASSDLLGGANEKLFF
V gene: TRBV19; D gene: -; clone size: many; J gene: TRBJ1-5; CDR3 DNA: TGTGCCACCTTGGGGCCTAATAGCAATCAGCCCCAGCATTTT; CDR3 protein: CATLGPNSNQPQHF
V gene: TRBV7-9; D gene: -; clone size: few; J gene: TRBJ1-2; CDR3 DNA: TGTGCCAGCAGCCCGAAGGGGGTTGGCTACACCTTC; CDR3 protein: CASSPKGVGYTF
V gene: TRBV12-3/TRBV12-4; D gene: TRBD2; clone size: many; J gene: TRBJ2-7; CDR3 DNA: TGTGCCAGCAGTTTAGAGGCTAGCGGGATCCCCTACGAGCAGTACTTC; CDR3 protein: CASSLEASGIPYEQYF
V gene: TRBV5-1; D gene: -; clone size: many; J gene: TRBJ1-6; CDR3 DNA: TGCGCCAGCAGCTTTGGAGGGACCTATAATTCACCCCTCCACTTT; CDR3 protein: CASSFGGTYNSPLHF
V gene: TRBV28; D gene: -; clone size: many; J gene: TRBJ1-2; CDR3 DNA: TGTGCCAGCAGTTCAGAGGGGTTTTATGGCTACACCTTC; CDR3 protein: CASSSEGFYGYTF
V gene: TRBV5-4; D gene: -; clone size: -; J gene: TRBJ2-2; CDR3 DNA: TGTGCCAGCGGCTTGGCAGGCTCGCGTGACACCGGGGAGCTGTTTTTT; CDR3 protein: CASGLAGSRDTGELFF
V gene: TRBV6-1; D gene: TRBD2; clone size: many; J gene: TRBJ2-1; CDR3 DNA: TGTGCCAGCAGTAGGACTAGCGGGAGTCGCAATGAGCAGTTCTTC; CDR3 protein: CASSRTSGSRNEQFF
V gene: TRBV5-1; D gene: TRBD1; clone size: many; J gene: TRBJ2-2; CDR3 DNA: TGCGCCAGCGACATCGGGACAGGGCTTAGCAACGGGGAGCTGTTTTTT; CDR3 protein: CASDIGTGLSNGELFF
V gene: TRBV20-1; D gene: TRBD2; clone size: many; J gene: TRBJ2-5; CDR3 DNA: TGCAGTGCTAGAGTAGTAGCGGGAGGGTCCCAAGAGACCCAGTACTTC; CDR3 protein: CSARVVAGGSQETQYF
V gene: TRBV11-2; D gene: TRBD1; clone size: many; J gene: TRBJ2-2; CDR3 DNA: TGTGCCAGCGGGAGGGACAGGGTAAACACCGGGGAGCTGTTTTTT; CDR3 protein: CASGRDRVNTGELFF
V gene: TRBV15; D gene: -; clone size: -; J gene: TRBJ1-4; CDR3 DNA: TGTGCCACCAGCAGAGAAAGGAGCATCGGGGAAAAACTGTTTTTT; CDR3 protein: CATSRERSIGEKLFF
V gene: TRBV27; D gene: TRBD1; clone size: many; J gene: TRBJ2-5; CDR3 DNA: TGTGCCAGCAGTTTATATAGGACAGGCTACCAAGAGACCCAGTACTTC; CDR3 protein: CASSLYRTGYQETQYF
V gene: TRBV15; D gene: -; clone size: many; J gene: TRBJ2-1; CDR3 DNA: TGTGCCACCAGCAGAGAGGGGAGAGGAAATGAGCAGTTCTTC; CDR3 protein: CATSREGRGNEQFF
V gene: TRBV6-5; D gene: -; clone size: many; J gene: TRBJ2-5; CDR3 DNA: TGTGCCAGCAGTTACGGAGCTGGAGGGCCCCGTGAGACCCAGTACTTC; CDR3 protein: CASSYGAGGPRETQYF
V gene: TRBV14; D gene: -; clone size: many; J gene: TRBJ1-4; CDR3 DNA: TGTGCCAGCAGCCAGCACATGGATGAAAAACTGTTTTTT; CDR3 protein: CASSQHMDEKLFF
V gene: TRBV10-3; D gene: TRBD1; clone size: -; J gene: TRBJ2-2; CDR3 DNA: TGTGCCATCAGTGACTCAGGGGGTACCGGGGAGCTGTTTTTT; CDR3 protein: CAISDSGGTGELFF
V gene: TRBV30; D gene: -; clone size: many; J gene: TRBJ2-2; CDR3 DNA: TGTGCCTCCCCGACCCCCCGGTTGGCCACCGGGGAGCTGTTTTTT; CDR3 protein: CASPTPRLATGELFF
V gene: TRBV24-1; D gene: TRBD1; clone size: many; J gene: TRBJ2-7; CDR3 DNA: TGTGCCACCAGTAGACAGGGCTCCTACGAGCAGTACTTC; CDR3 protein: CATSRQGSYEQYF
V gene: TRBV2; D gene: -; clone size: many; J gene: TRBJ1-5; CDR3 DNA: TGTGCCAGCAGTAAGGGAGGACGCAATCAGCCCCAGCATTTT; CDR3 protein: CASSKGGRNQPQHF
V gene: TRBV15; D gene: TRBD1; clone size: many; J gene: TRBJ2-1; CDR3 DNA: TGTGCCACCAGCAGCGGAGCCGGGACAGTAGACAATGAGCAGTTCTTC; CDR3 protein: CATSSGAGTVDNEQFF
V gene: TRBV20-1; D gene: -; clone size: many; J gene: TRBJ2-7; CDR3 DNA: TGCAGTGCTGGAACTAGGGGGAGCGGCTCCTACGAGCAGTACTTC; CDR3 protein: CSAGTRGSGSYEQYF
V gene: TRBV10-1; D gene: TRBD2; clone size: -; J gene: TRBJ2-7; CDR3 DNA: TGCGCCAGCAGTGGAGGGACTAGCGACCTCTCCTACGAGCAGTACTTC; CDR3 protein: CASSGGTSDLSYEQYF
V gene: TRBV27; D gene: -; clone size: many; J gene: TRBJ1-2; CDR3 DNA: TGTGCCAGCAGTTTTGGGCGGAACTATGGCTACACCTTC; CDR3 protein: CASSFGRNYGYTF
V gene: TRBV29-1; D gene: TRBD2; clone size: many; J gene: TRBJ2-1; CDR3 DNA: TGCAGCGTTGAGGGAGGGGACGCGCGGAATGAGCAGTTCTTC; CDR3 protein: CSVEGGDARNEQFF
V gene: TRBV6-2/TRBV6-3; D gene: -; clone size: -; J gene: TRBJ1-1; CDR3 DNA: TGTGCCAGCAGTTACCGTCCCGGGACCGACATTCTCACTGAAGCTTTCTTT; CDR3 protein: CASSYRPGTDILTEAFF
V gene: TRBV6-1; D gene: TRBD1; clone size: -; J gene: TRBJ2-7; CDR3 DNA: TGTGCCAGCAGGAAGGGACAGGGGGCATACGAGCAGTACTTC; CDR3 protein: CASRKGQGAYEQYF
V gene: TRBV19; D gene: -; clone size: many; J gene: TRBJ2-5; CDR3 DNA: TGTGCCAGTAGGGACCACGCCGAAGGGACCCAGTACTTC; CDR3 protein: CASRDHAEGTQYF
V gene: TRBV9; D gene: TRBD2; clone size: few; J gene: TRBJ2-1; CDR3 DNA: TGTGCCAGCAGCGTAGGGGTGGGACTAGCGGAAACCTCCTACAATGAGCAGTTCTTC; CDR3 protein: CASSVGVGLAETSYNEQFF
V gene: TRBV9; D gene: TRBD2; clone size: -; J gene: TRBJ2-7; CDR3 DNA: TGTGCCAGCAGCGTAGAGGGGACTAGCGGGAGAACCGAGCAGTACTTC; CDR3 protein: CASSVEGTSGRTEQYF
V gene: TRBV7-8; D gene: -; clone size: few; J gene: TRBJ2-6; CDR3 DNA: TGTGCCAGCAGCTTAGGAATCGGGCAGGGGTTCGGTGGGGCCAACGTCCTGACTTTC; CDR3 protein: CASSLGIGQGFGGANVLTF
V gene: TRBV20-1; D gene: -; clone size: many; J gene: TRBJ1-2; CDR3 DNA: TGCAGTGCTAGAGATGAGACGAATTTAAACTATGGCTACACCTTC; CDR3 protein: CSARDETNLNYGYTF
V gene: TRBV20-1; D gene: -; clone size: few; J gene: TRBJ2-5; CDR3 DNA: TGCAGTGCTGCTTCCCCGGGGCAAGAGACCCAGTACTTC; CDR3 protein: CSAASPGQETQYF
V gene: TRBV2; D gene: TRBD1; clone size: -; J gene: TRBJ2-1; CDR3 DNA: TGTGCCAGCGAATATGTTAAAGGGACAGGGTTTTCCTACAATGAGCAGTTCTTC; CDR3 protein: CASEYVKGTGFSYNEQFF
V gene: TRBV18; D gene: -; clone size: many; J gene: TRBJ1-1; CDR3 DNA: TGTGCCAGCTCACACCAGCGGCCAGGGGCCACTGAAGCTTTCTTT; CDR3 protein: CASSHQRPGATEAFF
V gene: TRBV5-1; D gene: -; clone size: many; J gene: TRBJ1-1; CDR3 DNA: TGTGCCAGCAGCTTCGGAGGGAACACTGAAGCTTTCTTT; CDR3 protein: CASSFGGNTEAFF
V gene: TRBV18; D gene: -; clone size: -; J gene: TRBJ2-5; CDR3 DNA: TGTGCCAGCTCACCACTGGGACTGGAAGAGACCCAGTACTTC; CDR3 protein: CASSPLGLEETQYF